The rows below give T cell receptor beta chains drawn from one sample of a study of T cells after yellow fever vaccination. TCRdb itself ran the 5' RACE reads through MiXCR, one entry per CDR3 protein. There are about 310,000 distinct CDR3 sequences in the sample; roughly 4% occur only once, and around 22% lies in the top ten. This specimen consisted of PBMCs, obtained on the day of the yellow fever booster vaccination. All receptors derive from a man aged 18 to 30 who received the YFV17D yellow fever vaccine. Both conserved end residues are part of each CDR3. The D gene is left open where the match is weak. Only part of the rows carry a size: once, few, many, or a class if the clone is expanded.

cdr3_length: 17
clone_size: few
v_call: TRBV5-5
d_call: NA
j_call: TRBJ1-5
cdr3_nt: TGTGCCAGCAGCCCCTCGGGGTTCCAAATCAGCAATCAGCCCCAGCATTTT
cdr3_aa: CASSPSGFQISNQPQHF

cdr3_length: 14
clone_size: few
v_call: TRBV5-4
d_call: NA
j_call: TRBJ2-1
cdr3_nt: TGTGCCAGCAGCTTAAGGGTGGGGGGCAATGAGCAGTTCTTC
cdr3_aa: CASSLRVGGNEQFF

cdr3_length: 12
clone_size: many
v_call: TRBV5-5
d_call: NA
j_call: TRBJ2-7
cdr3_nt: TGTGCCAGCAGCTCTTACGAGTACGAGCAGTACTTC
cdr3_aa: CASSSYEYEQYF

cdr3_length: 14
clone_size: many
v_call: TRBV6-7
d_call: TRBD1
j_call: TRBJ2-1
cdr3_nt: TGTGCCAGCAGTCCCGGGACAGGGGGCAATGAGCAGTTCTTC
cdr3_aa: CASSPGTGGNEQFF

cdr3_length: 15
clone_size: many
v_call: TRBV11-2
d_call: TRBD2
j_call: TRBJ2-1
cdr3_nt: TGTGCCAGCAGCTCATCGGGACTAAGTCACACTGAGCAGTTCTTC
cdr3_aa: CASSSSGLSHTEQFF

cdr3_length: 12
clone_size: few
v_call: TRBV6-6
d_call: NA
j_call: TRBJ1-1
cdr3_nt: TGTGCCAGCAGTCAGGGAGACACTGAAGCTTTCTTT
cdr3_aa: CASSQGDTEAFF

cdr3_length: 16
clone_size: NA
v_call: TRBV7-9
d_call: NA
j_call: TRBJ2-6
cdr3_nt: TGTGCCAGCACCCCTCAGGGGAACTCTGGGGCCAACGTCCTGACTTTC
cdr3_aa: CASTPQGNSGANVLTF

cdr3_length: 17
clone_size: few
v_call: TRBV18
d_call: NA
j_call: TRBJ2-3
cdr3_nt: TGTGCCAGCTCACCCAACCTGGCAAAGACCAGCACAGATACGCAGTATTTT
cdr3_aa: CASSPNLAKTSTDTQYF

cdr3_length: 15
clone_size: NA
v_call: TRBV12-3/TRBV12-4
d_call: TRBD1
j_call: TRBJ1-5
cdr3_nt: TGTGCCAGCAGTTTAGTTGGGACAGCTAATCAGCCCCAGCATTTT
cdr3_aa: CASSLVGTANQPQHF

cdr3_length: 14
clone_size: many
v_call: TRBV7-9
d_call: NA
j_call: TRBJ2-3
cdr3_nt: TGTGCCAGCAGCTTAGTGCTAGTCCCAGATACGCAGTATTTT
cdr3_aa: CASSLVLVPDTQYF

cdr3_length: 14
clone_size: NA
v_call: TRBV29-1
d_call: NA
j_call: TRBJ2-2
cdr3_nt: TGCAGCGTTGTAAGGCAGGGGAACACCGGGGAGCTGTTTTTT
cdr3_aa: CSVVRQGNTGELFF

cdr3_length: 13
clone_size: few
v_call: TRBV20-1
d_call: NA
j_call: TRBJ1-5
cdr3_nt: TGCAGTGCTAGAGCGTCAGACAATCAGCCCCAGCATTTT
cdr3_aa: CSARASDNQPQHF

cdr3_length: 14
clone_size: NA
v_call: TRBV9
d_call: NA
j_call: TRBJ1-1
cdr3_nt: TGTGCCAGCAGCGTAGGGGCCTCGAACACTGAAGCTTTCTTT
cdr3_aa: CASSVGASNTEAFF

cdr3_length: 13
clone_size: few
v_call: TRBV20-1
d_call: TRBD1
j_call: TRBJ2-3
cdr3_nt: TGCAGTGCTAGATGGGACAGGGAGGATACGCAGTATTTT
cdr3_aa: CSARWDREDTQYF

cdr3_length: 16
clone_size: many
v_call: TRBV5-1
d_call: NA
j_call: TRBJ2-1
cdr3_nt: TGCGCCAGCAGCTTACTAGGGACACGGTCCTACAATGAGCAGTTCTTC
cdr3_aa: CASSLLGTRSYNEQFF

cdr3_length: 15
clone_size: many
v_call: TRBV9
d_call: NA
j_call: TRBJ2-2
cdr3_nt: TGTGCCAGCAGCAACGGGAATTATCTAACCGGGGAGCTGTTTTTT
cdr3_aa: CASSNGNYLTGELFF

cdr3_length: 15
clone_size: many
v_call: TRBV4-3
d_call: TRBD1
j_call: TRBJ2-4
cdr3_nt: TGCGCCAGCAGCCAAGATCGCACAGGGGTTGACATTCAGTACTTC
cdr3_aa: CASSQDRTGVDIQYF

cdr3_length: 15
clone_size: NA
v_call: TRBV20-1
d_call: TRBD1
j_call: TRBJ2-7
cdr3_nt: TGCAGTGCTAGAGACTCGACAGGGCCCTCCTACGAGCAGTACTTC
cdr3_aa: CSARDSTGPSYEQYF

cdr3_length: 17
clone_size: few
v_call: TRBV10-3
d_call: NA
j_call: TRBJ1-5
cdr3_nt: TGTGCCATCAGTGAGTCGAAGGGGCAGGGGAGCAATCAGCCCCAGCATTTT
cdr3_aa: CAISESKGQGSNQPQHF

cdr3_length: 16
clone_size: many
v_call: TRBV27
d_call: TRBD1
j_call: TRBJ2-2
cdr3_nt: TGTGCCAGCAGTTTATTTGGACAGGGGAACACCGGGGAGCTGTTTTTT
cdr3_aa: CASSLFGQGNTGELFF

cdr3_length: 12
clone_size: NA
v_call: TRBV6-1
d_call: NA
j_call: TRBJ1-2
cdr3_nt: TGTGCCAGCAGTGTACTGGGGAATGGCTACACCTTC
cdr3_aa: CASSVLGNGYTF

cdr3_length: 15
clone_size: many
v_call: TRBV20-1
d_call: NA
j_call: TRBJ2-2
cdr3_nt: TGCAGTGCTAGAGATAGGAGGGGGGGCACGGGGGAGCTGTTTTTT
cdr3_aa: CSARDRRGGTGELFF

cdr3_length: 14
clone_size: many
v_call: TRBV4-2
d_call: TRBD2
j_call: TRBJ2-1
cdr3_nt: TGTGCCAGCAGCCAAGATCTGCGACTAGCGGGGGCCAACTTC
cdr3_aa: CASSQDLRLAGANF

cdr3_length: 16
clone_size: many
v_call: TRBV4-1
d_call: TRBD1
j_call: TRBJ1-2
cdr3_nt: TGCGCCAGCAGGTTCTCAACAGGGGGCTGGGGCTATGGCTACACCTTC
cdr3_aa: CASRFSTGGWGYGYTF

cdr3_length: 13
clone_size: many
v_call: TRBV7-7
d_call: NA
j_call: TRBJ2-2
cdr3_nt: TGTGCTAGCAGCTTAGGGACCTCGGGGGAGCTGTTTTTT
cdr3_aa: CASSLGTSGELFF

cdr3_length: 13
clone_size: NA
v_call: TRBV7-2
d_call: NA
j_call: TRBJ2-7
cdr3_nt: TGTGCCAGCAGCCAACGGACAGTTTACGAGCAGTACTTC
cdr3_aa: CASSQRTVYEQYF

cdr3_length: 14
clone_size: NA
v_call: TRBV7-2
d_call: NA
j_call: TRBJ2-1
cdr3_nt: TGTGCCAGCAGGAAGGACCTACTATACAATGAGCAGTTCTTC
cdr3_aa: CASRKDLLYNEQFF

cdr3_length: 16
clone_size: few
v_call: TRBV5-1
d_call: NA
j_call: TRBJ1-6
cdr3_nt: TGCGCCAGCAGCTTGGACGGGTCCTCCTATAATTCACCCCTCCACTTT
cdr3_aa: CASSLDGSSYNSPLHF

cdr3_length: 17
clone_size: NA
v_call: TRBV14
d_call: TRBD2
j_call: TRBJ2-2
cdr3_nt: TGTGCCAGCAGCCAAGTGGGGACTACAAGTAACACCGGGGAGCTGTTTTTT
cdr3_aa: CASSQVGTTSNTGELFF

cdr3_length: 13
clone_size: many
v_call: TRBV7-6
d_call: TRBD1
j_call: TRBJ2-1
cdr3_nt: TGTGCCAGCAGCTTAGGACAGGGCAATGAGCAGTTCTTC
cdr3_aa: CASSLGQGNEQFF

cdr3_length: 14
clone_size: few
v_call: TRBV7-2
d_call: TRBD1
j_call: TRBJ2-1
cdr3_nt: TGTGCCAGCAGCTTCCGAACAGGGGAGAATGAGCAGTTCTTC
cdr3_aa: CASSFRTGENEQFF

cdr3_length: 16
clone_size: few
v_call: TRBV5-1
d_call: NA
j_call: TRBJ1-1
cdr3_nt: TGCGCCAGCAGCTTGGCCTTTCGAGGGGAGAACACTGAAGCTTTCTTT
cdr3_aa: CASSLAFRGENTEAFF

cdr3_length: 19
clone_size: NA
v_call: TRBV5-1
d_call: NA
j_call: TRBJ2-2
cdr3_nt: TGCGCCAGCAGCTTGGCCGGACAGCCTTCTCTCGCGAACACCGGGGAGCTGTTTTTT
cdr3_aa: CASSLAGQPSLANTGELFF

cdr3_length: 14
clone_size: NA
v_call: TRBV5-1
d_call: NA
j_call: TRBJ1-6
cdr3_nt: TGCGCCAGCAGCTCAGACGGGCCTAATTCACCCCTCCACTTT
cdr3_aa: CASSSDGPNSPLHF

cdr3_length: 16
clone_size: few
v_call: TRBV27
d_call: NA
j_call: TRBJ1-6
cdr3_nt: TGTGCCAGCAGTTTAGGCAATCAGGGGTATAATTCACCCCTCCACTTT
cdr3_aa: CASSLGNQGYNSPLHF

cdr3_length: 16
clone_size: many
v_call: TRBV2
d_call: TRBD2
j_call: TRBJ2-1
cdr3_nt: TGTGCCAGCAGTGAATGGACTAGCGGGGGCTACAATGAGCAGTTCTTC
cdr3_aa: CASSEWTSGGYNEQFF

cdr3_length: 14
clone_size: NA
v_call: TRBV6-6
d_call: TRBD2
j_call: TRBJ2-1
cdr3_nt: TGTGCCAGCAGAACGGGAGGGGGGCCCAATGAGCAGTTCTTC
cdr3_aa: CASRTGGGPNEQFF

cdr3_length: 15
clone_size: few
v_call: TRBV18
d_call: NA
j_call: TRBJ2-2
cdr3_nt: TGTGCCAGCTCACCAGGGGGTCCGAACACCGGGGAGCTGTTTTTT
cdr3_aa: CASSPGGPNTGELFF

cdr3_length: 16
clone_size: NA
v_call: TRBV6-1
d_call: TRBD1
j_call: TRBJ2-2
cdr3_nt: TGTGCCAGCAGGATAGACCAGGGGGCAGGGGCCGGGGAGCTGTTTTTT
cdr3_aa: CASRIDQGAGAGELFF

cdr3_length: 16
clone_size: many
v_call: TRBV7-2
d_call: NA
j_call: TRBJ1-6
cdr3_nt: TGTGCCAGCAGCCTGGGACGGAACTCCTATAATTCACCCCTCCACTTT
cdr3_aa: CASSLGRNSYNSPLHF

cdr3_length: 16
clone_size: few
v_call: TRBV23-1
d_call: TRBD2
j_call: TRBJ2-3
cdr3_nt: TGCGCCACCGCCCCCCCACTAGCGGGGGGCACAGATACGCAGTATTTT
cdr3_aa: CATAPPLAGGTDTQYF

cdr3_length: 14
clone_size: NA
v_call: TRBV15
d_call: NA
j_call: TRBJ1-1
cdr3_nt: TGTGCCACCAGCAGTGAGGGCTCCGGCACTGAAGCTTTCTTT
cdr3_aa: CATSSEGSGTEAFF

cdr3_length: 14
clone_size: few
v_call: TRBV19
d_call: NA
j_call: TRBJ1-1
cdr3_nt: TGTGCCAGTAGTACCCAGGGGCTGAACACTGAAGCTTTCTTT
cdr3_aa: CASSTQGLNTEAFF

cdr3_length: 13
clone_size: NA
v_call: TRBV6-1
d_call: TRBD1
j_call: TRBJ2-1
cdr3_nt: TGTGCCAGCAGCGGACAGGGGGACAATGAGCAGTTCTTC
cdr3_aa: CASSGQGDNEQFF

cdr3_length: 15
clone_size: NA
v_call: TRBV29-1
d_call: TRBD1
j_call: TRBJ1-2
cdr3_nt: TGCAGCGTCGGTCCCTTAGCCGGGACAGACTATGGCTACACCTTC
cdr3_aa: CSVGPLAGTDYGYTF